The clone carrying this TCR beta chain turned up a few times. Its specificity is not known. The data stem from a study of CD8+ T cells in alopecia areata. Overall study results and limits: While patients received tofacitinib, many expanded lesional clones remained present in scalp and blood.

Treatment described: oral pan-JAK inhibitor, 5-10 mg twice daily. Following extraction, RNA underwent reverse transcription to cDNA, which served as the sequencing template. The method was immunoSEQ multiplex PCR; TCRdb's version includes in-frame clones alone and lacks a portion of them. The repertoire consists of about 200,000 clones, with 35% to 40% occurring once and the leading ten covering 0.48%. Trimming at V came to 1 base and at J to 4 bases, leaving 12 bases not matched to a gene. Per germline, CDR1 MGHRA and CDR2 YSYEKL. The CDR3 has 17 residues. The clonotype was recovered from a human donor with alopecia areata. The source material was CD4+ T cells sorted from blood, sampled at roughly week 30, from a patient treated with tofacitinib. The chain links TRBV4-1 to TRBJ1-1; 7 positions agree with TRBD1. CDR3 DNA sequence: TGCGCCAGCAGCCAAGTCGGGACAGTGAGGAGAGGCACTGAAGCTTTCTTT. This sequence encodes CASSQVGTVRRGTEAFF.